This paragraph reports one T cell receptor beta chain. Its specificity is unknown. This record comes from a study of OX40 agonist ivuxolimab in advanced cancers. Study observations and caveats: The CD4+ and CD8+ T cells in the blood had expanded clonally by week 6 at 0.1 to 3.0 mg/kg.

The table came from immunoSEQ multiplex PCR; TCRdb's copy has only in-frame clones and leaves some out. The table lists 61,000 or so clones, more than 85% of them singletons. Blood got drawn at baseline, again on cycle 4 day 1, and then on cycle 7 day 1. The CDR3 runs to 19 residues. The V gene lost 0 bases and the J gene lost 1 base, with 20 bases spanning the gap. Germline V gene lookup returns CDR1 SGHRS and CDR2 YFSETQ. The V gene is TRBV5-1, the J gene TRBJ1-5; the D gene is possibly TRBD1 (5 bases). This TCR was sampled from an adult with an advanced solid tumor such as melanoma, head and neck, liver or kidney cancer. Here the sequenced sample was CD4+ or CD8+ T cells sorted from blood, taken in a trial of the OX40 agonist ivuxolimab. The chain's CDR3 is CASSLEPRHGTASNQPQHF. The CDR3 DNA follows: TGCGCCAGCAGCTTGGAACCCAGACACGGGACCGCAAGCAATCAGCCCCAGCATTTT.